This TCR beta chain derives from a study of control samples from healthy donors and cancer patients. Sequencing used immunoSEQ multiplex PCR; TCRdb keeps in-frame clones, though not all of them. The repertoire holds more than 50,000 clones, with roughly 95% as singletons. Germline V gene data show CDR1 as SGDLS and CDR2 as YYNGEE. J gave up 4 bases and V 0 bases, and 7 bases lay outside the gene matches. The CDR3 loop spans 15 amino acids. The sequence was obtained from a woman between 18 and 30 years old in good health. The chain recombines TRBV9 with TRBJ2-7; 7 positions match TRBD2. The sequenced sample was blood. The CDR3 reads CASSVEAREGYEQYF. The CDR3 bases are TGTGCCAGCAGCGTAGAAGCCAGGGAGGGATACGAGCAGTACTTC.